This record concerns one T cell receptor beta chain sequence. TCRdb keeps only in-frame clones here, not all; method: immunoSEQ multiplex PCR. The table has 28,000 or so clones, under 85% seen once; the top ten hold roughly 71%. These data come from a study of blood T cell repertoires in COVID-19. Sequenced sample: peripheral blood. The TCR comes from a man aged 65 to 85 with acute or convalescent COVID-19.

The CDR3 reads CASSFAGPTDTQYF. The DNA for the CDR3 is TGTGCCAGCAGTTTTGCGGGGCCTACAGATACGCAGTATTTT. This sequence joins TRBV28 and TRBJ2-3; tentatively, D is TRBD2 (6 bases). This CDR3 has 14 residues. The V gene's germline CDR1 is MDHEN and CDR2 SYDVKM. V was clipped by 3 bases and J by 3 bases, with 10 bases between them. Full variable domain (missing parts from reference TRBV28 and TRBJ2-3): DVKVTQSSRYLVKRTGEKVFLECVQDMDHENMFWYRQDPGLGLRLIYFSYDVKMKEKGDIPEGYSVSREKKERFSLILESASTNQTSMYLCASSFAGPTDTQYFGPGTRLTVL.